The 15 T cell receptor beta chains below all came from one sample that was sequenced in a study of a mutant IDH1 vaccine in newly diagnosed glioma. Libraries were prepared by immunoSEQ multiplex PCR; TCRdb keeps only in-frame clonotypes and omits some of them. The sample carries about 94,000 clones, roughly 86% recorded once. Their antigens remain unidentified. Time point given: week 47, end of study. Vaccine doses each comprised 300 ug of mutant IDH1 20-mer peptide, with topical imiquimod. The sequencing used PBMCs, collected from a glioma patient whose treatment included an IDH1 peptide vaccine. The receptors were gathered from a woman aged 50 to 60 with glioma.

This clone was seen a single time. This rearrangement joins TRBV5-1 to TRBJ2-7; D is uncertain. The CDR3 contains 14 residues. Per germline, CDR1 SGHRS and CDR2 YFSETQ. Trimming took off 0 bases at V and 1 base at J, with 8 bases between the two ends. In DNA form, the CDR3 reads TGCGCCAGCAGCTTGGAGCCAAGATCCTACGAGCAGTACTTC. Protein: CASSLEPRSYEQYF.

V gene TRBV28 combines with J gene TRBJ2-7; 7 bases map to TRBD2. Germline lookup yields CDR1 MDHEN and CDR2 SYDVKM. Trimming cost V 7 bases and J 4 bases; bases outside gene matches: 16. The CDR3 covers 16 residues. CDR3 sequence reads: CASTTSGAGDSYEQYF. The CDR3 DNA follows: TGTGCCAGCACAACCTCCGGGGCGGGAGATTCGTACGAGCAGTACTTC.

This clone was counted a single time. The J gene is TRBJ1-4, the V gene TRBV19, with 7 bases aligning to TRBD1. The CDR3 contains 15 residues. V trimming: 6 bases; J trimming: 8 bases; junction bases outside the gene matches: 12. CDR1 is LNHDA, CDR2 SQIVND, per germline (reference sequence). CDR3 sequence (DNA): TGTGCCAGTAGCCCCCGAGGGGGCGGGGTAGAAAAACTGTTTTTT. Its protein is CASSPRGGGVEKLFF.

The chain couples TRBV5-8 to TRBJ1-1, with D possibly matching TRBD1 (5 bases). Deletions cut 2 bases from V and 4 bases from J, with 21 bases between. The CDR3 runs 17 residues. Germline V gene data show CDR1 as SGHTS and CDR2 as YDEGEE. This CDR3 is CASSLRRREGRRTEAFF. The CDR3 coding sequence is TGTGCCAGCAGCTTACGCAGGCGGGAGGGGCGACGCACTGAAGCTTTCTTT.

The chain links TRBV7-9 to TRBJ1-2; 12 bases agree with TRBD1. The CDR3 loop spans 18 amino acids. Unmatched junction bases numbered 14, after V lost 7 bases and J lost 2 bases. CDR1 is SEHNR, CDR2 FQNEAQ, per germline (reference sequence). As DNA, the CDR3 is TGTGCCAGCACCCCGCCCTGGGGGACAGGGGGCCCCAACTATGGCTACACCTTC. It translates to CASTPPWGTGGPNYGYTF. Supplemented by reference TRBV7-9 and TRBJ1-2, the full variable domain reads DTGVSQNPRHKITKRGQNVTFRCDPISEHNRLYWYRQTLGQGPEFLTYFQNEAQLEKSRLLSDRFSAERPKGSFSTLEIQRTEQGDSAMYLCASTPPWGTGGPNYGYTFGSGTRLTVV.

This chain uses TRBV7-9 with TRBJ1-1; tentative D call: TRBD1 (6 bases). Germline-derived CDR1 and CDR2 are SEHNR and FQNEAQ (reference sequence). The V end was cut by 3 bases, the J end by 5 bases, with 10 bases between. CDR3 size: 13 residues. The CDR3 loop reads CASSLRGATEAFF. The CDR3 region has the DNA TGTGCCAGCAGCTTGAGGGGGGCTACTGAAGCTTTCTTT.

The chain links TRBV13 to TRBJ1-1; D not certain. From germline, CDR1 is PRHDT and CDR2 FYEKMQ (reference sequence). Trimming cost V 0 bases and J 0 bases, with 11 bases left between them. This CDR3 is 16 amino acids long. The CDR3 is CASSLGGGFMNTEAFF. CDR3 nucleotides: TGTGCCAGCAGCTTAGGCGGAGGATTCATGAACACTGAAGCTTTCTTT.

The chain carries TRBV30 and TRBJ1-5, with D hard to call. The germline V gene has CDR1 GTSNPN and CDR2 SVGIG (reference sequence). The CDR3 length is 14 residues. With 0 bases removed from V and 2 bases from J, the gap between germline ends came to 8 bases. Here the CDR3 DNA reads TGTGCCTGGAGTGTACGGTTTGGCAATCAGCCCCAGCATTTT. Translating it yields CAWSVRFGNQPQHF.

The J gene is TRBJ1-5, the V gene TRBV18; D is possibly TRBD1 (6 bases). This CDR3 has 19 amino acids. Germline assignment: CDR1 KGHSH and CDR2 LQKENI. Trimming pared 0 bases from V and 0 bases from J, leaving 18 bases between. DNA of the CDR3: TGTGCCAGCTCACCACCGTGGACAGACCCCGATTATAGCAATCAGCCCCAGCATTTT. Residues: CASSPPWTDPDYSNQPQHF.

V is TRBV6-5 and J is TRBJ2-5; 10 nucleotides align to TRBD2. The J call may be faulty, since TRBJ2-7 better matches the DNA end. Germline-derived CDR1 and CDR2 are MNHEY and SVGAGI. CDR3 length equals 15 residues. CDR3 DNA: TGTGCCAGCCGACTTACGGGACTAGCGACCCACGAGCAGTACTTC. Protein sequence: CASRLTGLATHEQYF.

J is TRBJ2-3 and V is TRBV10-1; tentative D call: TRBD2 (5 bases). The germline V gene has CDR1 WNHNN and CDR2 SYGVQD (reference sequence). This CDR3 has 15 amino acids. Trimming took 2 bases from V and 3 from J, leaving 12 bases between them. The CDR3 bases are TGCGCCAGCAGTGAGGAGGGAGCCGGGACAGATACGCAGTATTTT. It encodes CASSEEGAGTDTQYF.

The chain couples TRBV30 to TRBJ2-3; D assignment may be TRBD1 or TRBD2 (5 bases each). Germline V gene sequence: CDR1 GTSNPN, CDR2 SVGIG (reference sequence). V gave up 3 bases and J gave up 3 bases, with 19 bases separating them. The CDR3 spans 16 residues. Here the CDR3 reads CAWREDKLAFTDTQYF. CDR3 DNA: TGTGCCTGGAGGGAGGACAAGTTGGCCTTTACAGATACGCAGTATTTT.

The V call is TRBV28, the J call TRBJ1-1; D not certain. This CDR3 region has 12 residues. V was clipped by 5 bases and J by 4 bases, with 8 bases between them. The germline CDR1 and CDR2 sequences are MDHEN and SYDVKM. The CDR3 DNA reads as TGTGCCAGCAGTCCTCAGCGCACTGAAGCTTTCTTT. The encoded protein is CASSPQRTEAFF.

This clone was picked up a small number of times. J is TRBJ1-1 and V is TRBV11-2, with a tentative D call TRBD1 (5 bases). Germline CDR1 reads SGHAT; CDR2 reads FQNNGV. V lost 4 bases and J 1 base, leaving 7 bases between the germline ends. The CDR3 covers 13 residues. The CDR3 here is CASSYTGNTEAFF. DNA of the CDR3: TGTGCCAGCAGCTATACAGGGAACACTGAAGCTTTCTTT.

The rearrangement joins TRBV21-1 to TRBJ1-5; TRBD1 is taken as the D call from the table, unchecked against the DNA. TRBV21-1 is a pseudogene segment. This CDR3 region has 13 residues. The CDR3 reads CASRTGLNQPQHF. The CDR3 nucleotides read TGTGCCAGCCGGACAGGGTTGAATCAGCCCCAGCATTTT.